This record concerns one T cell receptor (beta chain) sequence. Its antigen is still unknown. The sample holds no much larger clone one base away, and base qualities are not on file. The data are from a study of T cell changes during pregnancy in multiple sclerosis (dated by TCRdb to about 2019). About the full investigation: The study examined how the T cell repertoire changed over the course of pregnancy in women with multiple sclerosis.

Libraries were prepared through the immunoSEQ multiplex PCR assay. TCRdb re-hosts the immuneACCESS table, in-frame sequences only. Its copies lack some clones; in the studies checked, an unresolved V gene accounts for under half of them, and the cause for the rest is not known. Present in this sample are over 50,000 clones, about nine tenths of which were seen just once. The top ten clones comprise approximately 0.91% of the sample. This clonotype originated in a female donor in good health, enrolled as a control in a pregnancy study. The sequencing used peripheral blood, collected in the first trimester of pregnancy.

The bases read TGTGCCAGTAGTATCCCGGACAGGGGCCCCTACGAGCAGTACTTC. Translated, this is CASSIPDRGPYEQYF. The chain links TRBV19 with TRBJ2-7; TRBD1 lines up with 9 middle nucleotides. The CDR3 sequence holds 15 residues, the cysteine and phenylalanine included. Solely the CDR3 DNA is kept, with 45 bases framed from the first base. For this chain, trimming is 3 bases at the V end and 2 bases at the J end, and the number of junction bases without a gene match is 5. CDR1 is given as LNHDA and CDR2 as SQIVND, both from the germline V gene (reference sequence).